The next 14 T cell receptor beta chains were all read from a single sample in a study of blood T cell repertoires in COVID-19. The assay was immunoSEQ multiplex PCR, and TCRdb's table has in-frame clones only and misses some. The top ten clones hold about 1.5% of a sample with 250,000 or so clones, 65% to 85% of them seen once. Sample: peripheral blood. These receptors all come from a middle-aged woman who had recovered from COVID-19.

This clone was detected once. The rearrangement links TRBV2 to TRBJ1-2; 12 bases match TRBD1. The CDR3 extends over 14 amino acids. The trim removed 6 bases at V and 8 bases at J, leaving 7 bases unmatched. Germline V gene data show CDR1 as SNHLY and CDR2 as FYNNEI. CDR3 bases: TGTGCCAGCAGGTGGGGGACAGGGGGCACCGGCTACACCTTC. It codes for CASRWGTGGTGYTF. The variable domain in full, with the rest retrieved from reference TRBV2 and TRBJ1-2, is EPEVTQTPSHQVTQMGQEVILRCVPISNHLYFYWYRQILGQKVEFLVSFYNNEISEKSEIFDDQFSVERPDGSNFTLKIRSTKLEDSAMYFCASRWGTGGTGYTFGSGTRLTVV.

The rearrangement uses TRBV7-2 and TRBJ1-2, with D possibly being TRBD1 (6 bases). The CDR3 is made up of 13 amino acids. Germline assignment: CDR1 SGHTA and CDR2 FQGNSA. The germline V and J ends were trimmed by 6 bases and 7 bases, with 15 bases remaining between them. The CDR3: CASRIQGLGGYTF. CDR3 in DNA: TGTGCCAGCAGGATACAGGGCCTGGGTGGCTACACCTTC.

CDR3 residues: CASSLQRGSTQYF. The CDR3 DNA reads TGTGCCAGCAGTTTACAGCGGGGGTCGACCCAGTACTTC. This sequence joins TRBV28 and TRBJ2-5; 8 bases are shared with TRBD2. This CDR3 contains 13 residues. The V segment lost 2 bases and the J segment 7 bases; nucleotides outside the gene matches: 3. Looked up from germline, CDR1 is MDHEN and CDR2 is SYDVKM.

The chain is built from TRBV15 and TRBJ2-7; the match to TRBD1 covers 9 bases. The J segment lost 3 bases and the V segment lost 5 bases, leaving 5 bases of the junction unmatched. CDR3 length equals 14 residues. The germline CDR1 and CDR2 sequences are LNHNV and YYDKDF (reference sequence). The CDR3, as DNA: TGTGCCACCAGCCAGGACAGGGGCGGCTACGAGCAGTACTTC. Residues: CATSQDRGGYEQYF.

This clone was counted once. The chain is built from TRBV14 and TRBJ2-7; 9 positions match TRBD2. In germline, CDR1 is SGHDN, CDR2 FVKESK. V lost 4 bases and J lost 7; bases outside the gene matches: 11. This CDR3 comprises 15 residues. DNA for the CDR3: TGTGCCAGCAGCCGGCGGTGGAGCGGGGGGAATGAGCAGTACTTC. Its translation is CASSRRWSGGNEQYF.

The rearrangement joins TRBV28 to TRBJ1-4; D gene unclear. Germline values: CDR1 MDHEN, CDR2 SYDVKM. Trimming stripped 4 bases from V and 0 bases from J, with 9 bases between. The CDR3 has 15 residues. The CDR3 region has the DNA TGTGCCAGCAGTTCTCCCGTCGCAACTAATGAAAAACTGTTTTTT. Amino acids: CASSSPVATNEKLFF.

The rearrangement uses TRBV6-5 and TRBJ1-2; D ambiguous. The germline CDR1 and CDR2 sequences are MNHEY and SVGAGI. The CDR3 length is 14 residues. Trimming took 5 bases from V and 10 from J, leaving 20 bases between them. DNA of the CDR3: TGTGCCAGCAGTAGGAGCGGACCTACCCGTGTCTACACCTTC. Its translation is CASSRSGPTRVYTF.

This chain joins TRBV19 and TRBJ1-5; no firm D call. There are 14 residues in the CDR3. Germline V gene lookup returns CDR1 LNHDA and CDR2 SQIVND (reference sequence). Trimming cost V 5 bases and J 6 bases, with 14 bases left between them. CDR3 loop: CASSEGGRGQPQHF. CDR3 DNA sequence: TGTGCCAGTAGTGAGGGCGGCCGGGGTCAGCCCCAGCATTTT.

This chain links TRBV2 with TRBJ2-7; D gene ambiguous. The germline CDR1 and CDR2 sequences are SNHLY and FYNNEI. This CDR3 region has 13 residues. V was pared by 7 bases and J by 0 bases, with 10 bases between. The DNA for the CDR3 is TGTGCCAGCAACAAACAGAGCTCCTACGAGCAGTACTTC. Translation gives CASNKQSSYEQYF.

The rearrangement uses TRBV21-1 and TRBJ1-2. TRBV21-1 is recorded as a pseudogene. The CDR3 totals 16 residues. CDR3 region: CASSKGFTLPSYGYTF. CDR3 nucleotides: TGTGCCAGCAGCAAAGGATTCACTCTCCCCTCATATGGCTACACCTTC.

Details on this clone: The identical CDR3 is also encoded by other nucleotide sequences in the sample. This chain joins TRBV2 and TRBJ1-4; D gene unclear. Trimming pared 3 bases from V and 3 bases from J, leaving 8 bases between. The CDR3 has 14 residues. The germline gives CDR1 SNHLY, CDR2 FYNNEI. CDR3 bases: TGTGCCAGCAGTGATCGAGTATCTAATGAAAAACTGTTTTTT. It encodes CASSDRVSNEKLFF.

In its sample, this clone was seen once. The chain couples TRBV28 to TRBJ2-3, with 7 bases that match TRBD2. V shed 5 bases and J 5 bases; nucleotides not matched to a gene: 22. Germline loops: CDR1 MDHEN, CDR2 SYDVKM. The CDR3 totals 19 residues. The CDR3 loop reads CASSPIAPRSGAGGDTQYF. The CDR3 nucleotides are TGTGCCAGCAGTCCGATAGCCCCAAGGAGCGGGGCTGGGGGAGATACGCAGTATTTT. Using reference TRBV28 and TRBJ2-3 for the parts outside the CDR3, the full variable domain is DVKVTQSSRYLVKRTGEKVFLECVQDMDHENMFWYRQDPGLGLRLIYFSYDVKMKEKGDIPEGYSVSREKKERFSLILESASTNQTSMYLCASSPIAPRSGAGGDTQYFGPGTRLTVL.

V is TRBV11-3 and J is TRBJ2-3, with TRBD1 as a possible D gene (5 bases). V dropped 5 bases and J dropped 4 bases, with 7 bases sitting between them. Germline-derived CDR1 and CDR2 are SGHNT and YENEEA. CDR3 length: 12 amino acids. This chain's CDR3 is CASSDSADTQYF. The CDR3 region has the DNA TGTGCCAGCAGCGACAGTGCAGATACGCAGTATTTT.

The CDR3 DNA reads as TGCGCCAGCAGCAATGGACAGACGAACACCGGGGAGCTGTTTTTT. This encodes CASSNGQTNTGELFF. This chain uses TRBV5-1 with TRBJ2-2; a weak D match, TRBD1 (6 bases). Germline V gene data show CDR1 as SGHRS and CDR2 as YFSETQ. The CDR3 runs 15 residues. V shed 4 bases and J shed 0 bases, with 10 bases lying between them.